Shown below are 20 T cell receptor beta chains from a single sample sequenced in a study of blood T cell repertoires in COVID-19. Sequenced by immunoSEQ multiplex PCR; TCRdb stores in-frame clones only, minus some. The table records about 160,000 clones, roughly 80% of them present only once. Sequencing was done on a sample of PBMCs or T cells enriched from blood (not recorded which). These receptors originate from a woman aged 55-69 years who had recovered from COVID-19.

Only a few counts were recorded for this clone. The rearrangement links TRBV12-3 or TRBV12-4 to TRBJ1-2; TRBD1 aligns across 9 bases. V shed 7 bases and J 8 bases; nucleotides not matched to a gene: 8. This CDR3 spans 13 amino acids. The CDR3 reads CASTRTGARGYTF. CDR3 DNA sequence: TGTGCCAGCACTCGGACAGGGGCTCGGGGCTACACCTTC.

The DNA for the CDR3 is TGTGCCAGTAGGATGAGGGGGGGCGCGGCAGATACGCAGTATTTT. This encodes CASRMRGGAADTQYF. The V gene is TRBV19, the J gene TRBJ2-3; D might be TRBD2 (7 bases). The germline V gene encodes CDR1 LNHDA and CDR2 SQIVND (reference sequence). The CDR3 covers 15 residues. V gave up 6 bases and J gave up 4 bases, with 17 bases separating them.

The CDR3 coding sequence is TGCGCCAGCAGCCTCGGACTAGCGGGGGTAGGCACCGGGGAGCTGTTTTTT. Its translation: CASSLGLAGVGTGELFF. J is TRBJ2-2 and V is TRBV5-1; TRBD2 matches 13 bases. CDR1 and CDR2 from the germline V gene are SGHRS and YFSETQ. The V gene end was trimmed by 4 bases and the J gene end by 4 bases; junction bases not matched to a gene: 7. The CDR3 runs 17 residues.

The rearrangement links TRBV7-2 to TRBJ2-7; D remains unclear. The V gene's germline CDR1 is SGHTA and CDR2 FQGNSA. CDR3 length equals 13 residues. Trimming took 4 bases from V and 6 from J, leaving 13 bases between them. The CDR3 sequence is CASSYGAVFEQYF. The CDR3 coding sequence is TGTGCCAGCAGCTATGGAGCTGTCTTCGAGCAGTACTTC.

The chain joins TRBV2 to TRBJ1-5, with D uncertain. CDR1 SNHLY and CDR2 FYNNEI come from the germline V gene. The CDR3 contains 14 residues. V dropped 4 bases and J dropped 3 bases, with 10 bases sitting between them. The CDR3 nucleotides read TGTGCCAGCAGTGTTAGTCAACTCAATCAGCCCCAGCATTTT. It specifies CASSVSQLNQPQHF.

The CDR3 spells CATSSGGGEDTQYF. The CDR3 nucleotides are TGTGCCACAAGTAGCGGGGGGGGTGAAGATACGCAGTATTTT. The V call is TRBV10-3, the J call TRBJ2-3; 11 bases line up with TRBD2. This CDR3 has 14 amino acids. After removal of 10 bases from V and 5 bases from J, the junction contained 8 bases not matched to a gene. CDR1 is ENHRY, CDR2 SYGVKD, per germline.

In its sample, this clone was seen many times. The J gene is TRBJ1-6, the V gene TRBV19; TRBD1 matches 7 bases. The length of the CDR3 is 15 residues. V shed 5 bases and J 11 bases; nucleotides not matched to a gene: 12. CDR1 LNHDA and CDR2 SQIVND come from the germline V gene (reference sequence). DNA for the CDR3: TGTGCCAGTAGTTCCTACGGGCAGGGGGGAGCACCCCTCCACTTT. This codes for CASSSYGQGGAPLHF.

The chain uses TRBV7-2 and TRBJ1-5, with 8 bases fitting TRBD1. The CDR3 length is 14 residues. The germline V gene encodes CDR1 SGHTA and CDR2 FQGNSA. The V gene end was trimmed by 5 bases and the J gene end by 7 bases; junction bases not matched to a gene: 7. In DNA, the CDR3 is TGTGCCAGCAGCGTTGGGCAGGGGGCCCAGCCCCAGCATTTT. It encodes CASSVGQGAQPQHF.

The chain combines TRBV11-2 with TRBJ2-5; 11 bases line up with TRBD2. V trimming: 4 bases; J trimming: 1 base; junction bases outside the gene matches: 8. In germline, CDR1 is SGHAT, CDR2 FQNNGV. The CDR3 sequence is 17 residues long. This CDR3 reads CASSSAASGGPQETQYF. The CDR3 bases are TGTGCCAGCAGCTCAGCGGCTAGCGGGGGGCCCCAAGAGACCCAGTACTTC. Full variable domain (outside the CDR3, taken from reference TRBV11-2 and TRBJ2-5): EAGVAQSPRYKIIEKRQSVAFWCNPISGHATLYWYQQILGQGPKLLIQFQNNGVVDDSQLPKDRFSAERLKGVDSTLKIQPAKLEDSAVYLCASSSAASGGPQETQYFGPGTRLLVL.

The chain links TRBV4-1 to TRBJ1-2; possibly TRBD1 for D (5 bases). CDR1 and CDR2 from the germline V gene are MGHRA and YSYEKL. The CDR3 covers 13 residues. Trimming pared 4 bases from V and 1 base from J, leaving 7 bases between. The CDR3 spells CASSPTVNYGYTF. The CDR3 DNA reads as TGCGCCAGCAGCCCGACAGTTAACTATGGCTACACCTTC.

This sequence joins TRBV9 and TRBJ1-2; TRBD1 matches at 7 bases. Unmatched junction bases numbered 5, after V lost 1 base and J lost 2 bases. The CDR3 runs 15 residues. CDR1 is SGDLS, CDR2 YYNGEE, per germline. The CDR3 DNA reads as TGTGCCAGCAGCGTAAATGAACAGGGGAACTATGGCTACACCTTC. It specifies CASSVNEQGNYGYTF.

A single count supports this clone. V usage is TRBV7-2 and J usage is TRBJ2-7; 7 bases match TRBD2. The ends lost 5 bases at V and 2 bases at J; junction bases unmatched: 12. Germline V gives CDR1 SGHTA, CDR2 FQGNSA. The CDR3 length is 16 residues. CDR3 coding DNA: TGTGCCAGCAGCCCCCTCGGTCGGGGGGACCCCTACGAGCAGTACTTC. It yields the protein CASSPLGRGDPYEQYF.

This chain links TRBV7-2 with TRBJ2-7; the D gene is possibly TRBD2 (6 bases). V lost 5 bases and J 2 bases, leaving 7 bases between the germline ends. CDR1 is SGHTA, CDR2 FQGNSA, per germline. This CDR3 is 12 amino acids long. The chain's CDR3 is CASSRGTYEQYF. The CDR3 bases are TGTGCCAGCAGCCGCGGGACCTACGAGCAGTACTTC.

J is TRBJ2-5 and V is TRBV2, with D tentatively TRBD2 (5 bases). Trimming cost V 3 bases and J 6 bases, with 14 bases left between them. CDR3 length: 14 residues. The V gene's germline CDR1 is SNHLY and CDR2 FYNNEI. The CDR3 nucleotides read TGTGCCAGCAGTGATGGGCTAGCCGTAAAGACCCAGTACTTC. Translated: CASSDGLAVKTQYF.

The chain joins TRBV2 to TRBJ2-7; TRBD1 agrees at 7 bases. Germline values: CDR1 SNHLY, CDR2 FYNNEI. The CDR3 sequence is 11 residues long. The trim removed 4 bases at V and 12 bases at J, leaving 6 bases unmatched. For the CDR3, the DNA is TGTGCCAGCAGTGGAGGGGGCGATATGTACTTC. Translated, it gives CASSGGGDMYF. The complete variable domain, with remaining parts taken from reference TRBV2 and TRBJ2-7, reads EPEVTQTPSHQVTQMGQEVILRCVPISNHLYFYWYRQILGQKVEFLVSFYNNEISEKSEIFDDQFSVERPDGSNFTLKIRSTKLEDSAMYFCASSGGGDMYFGPGTRLTVT.

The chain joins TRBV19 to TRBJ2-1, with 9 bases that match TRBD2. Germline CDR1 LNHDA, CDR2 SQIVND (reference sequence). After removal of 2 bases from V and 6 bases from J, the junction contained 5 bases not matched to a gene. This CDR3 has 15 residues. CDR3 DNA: TGTGCCAGTAGTATAAAGGCTAGCGGGGTCAATGAGCAGTTCTTC. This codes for CASSIKASGVNEQFF.

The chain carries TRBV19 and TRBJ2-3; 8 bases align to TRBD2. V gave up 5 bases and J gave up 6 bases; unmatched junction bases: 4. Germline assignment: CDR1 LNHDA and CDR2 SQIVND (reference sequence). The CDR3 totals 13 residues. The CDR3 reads CASSGLAGDTQYF. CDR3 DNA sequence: TGTGCCAGTAGTGGACTAGCAGGGGATACGCAGTATTTT.

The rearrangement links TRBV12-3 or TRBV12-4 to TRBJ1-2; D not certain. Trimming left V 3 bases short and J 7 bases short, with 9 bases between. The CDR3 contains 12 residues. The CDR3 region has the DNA TGTGCCAGCAGTTTGTGGGGAGTTGGCTACACCTTC. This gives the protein CASSLWGVGYTF.

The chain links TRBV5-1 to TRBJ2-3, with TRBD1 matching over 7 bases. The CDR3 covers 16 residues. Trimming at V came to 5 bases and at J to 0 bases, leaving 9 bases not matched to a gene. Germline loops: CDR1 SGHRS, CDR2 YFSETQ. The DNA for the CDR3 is TGCGCCAGCAGTCACCGGGACAGCAGAAGCACAGATACGCAGTATTTT. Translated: CASSHRDSRSTDTQYF. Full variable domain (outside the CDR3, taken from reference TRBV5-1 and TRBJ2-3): KAGVTQTPRYLIKTRGQQVTLSCSPISGHRSVSWYQQTPGQGLQFLFEYFSETQRNKGNFPGRFSGRQFSNSRSEMNVSTLELGDSALYLCASSHRDSRSTDTQYFGPGTRLTVL.

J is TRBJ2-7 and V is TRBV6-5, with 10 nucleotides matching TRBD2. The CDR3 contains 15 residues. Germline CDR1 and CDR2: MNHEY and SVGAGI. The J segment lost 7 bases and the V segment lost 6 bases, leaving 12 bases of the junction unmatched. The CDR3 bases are TGTGCCAGCAGATCTTCACTAGCGGGGAGGGCGGAGCAGTACTTC. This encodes CASRSSLAGRAEQYF.